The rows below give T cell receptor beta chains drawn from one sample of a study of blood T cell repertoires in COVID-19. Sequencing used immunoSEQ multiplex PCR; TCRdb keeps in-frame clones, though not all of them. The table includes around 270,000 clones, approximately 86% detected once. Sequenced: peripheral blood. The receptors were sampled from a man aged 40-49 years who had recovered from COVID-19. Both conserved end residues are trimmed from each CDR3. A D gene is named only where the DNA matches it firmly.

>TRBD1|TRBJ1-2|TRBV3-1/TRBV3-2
ASSQGDRINYGYT
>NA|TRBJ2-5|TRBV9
ASSVEGSETQY
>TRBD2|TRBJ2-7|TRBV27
ASTTHTRAREEQY
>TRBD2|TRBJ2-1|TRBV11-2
ASSLALAQYNEQF
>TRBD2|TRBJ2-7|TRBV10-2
ASSGSSGGLSSYEQY
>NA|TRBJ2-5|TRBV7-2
ASSFGLEWRETQY
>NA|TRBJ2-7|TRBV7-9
ASSLTRGPSYEQY
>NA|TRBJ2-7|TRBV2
ASRPQVNSYEQY
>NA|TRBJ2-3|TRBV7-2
ASTTQPYTDTQY
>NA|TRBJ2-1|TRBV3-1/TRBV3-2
ASSQDPRNEQF
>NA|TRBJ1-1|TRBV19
ASSMGLRAGDNEAF
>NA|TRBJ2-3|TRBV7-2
ASSFAASTDTQY
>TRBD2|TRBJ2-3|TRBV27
ASSLSILRDYTDTQY
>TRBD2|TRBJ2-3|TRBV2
ASSDPRLAGVGDTQY
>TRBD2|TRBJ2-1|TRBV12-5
ASGAREGNNEQF